The 20 T cell receptor beta chains presented below share a single source sample, sequenced in a study of long-term antiretroviral therapy in people with HIV. Assay version v3.0 of immunoSEQ was used, and it was run at survey level. Only in-frame clones appear in the TCRdb table, and some are missing; sequencing was by immunoSEQ multiplex PCR. Among 25,000 or so clones listed, approximately 88% were seen once. This specimen consisted of unsorted PBMCs, obtained 0.5 years after starting antiretroviral therapy. The receptors originated from a woman aged 18-29 years with HIV.

The chain links TRBV13 to TRBJ2-7; either TRBD1 or TRBD2 may fit D (5 bases each). V dropped 7 bases and J dropped 5 bases, with 21 bases sitting between them. Germline CDR1 is PRHDT and CDR2 is FYEKMQ (reference sequence). The CDR3 length is 15 residues. This CDR3 reads CASTVGVLGLDEQYF. The DNA for the CDR3 is TGTGCCAGCACCGTGGGGGTTCTAGGGCTTGACGAGCAGTACTTC.

This clone was counted once. This chain uses TRBV4-1 with TRBJ2-3; D is perhaps TRBD1 or TRBD2 (5 bases each). The CDR3 runs to 16 residues. With 1 base removed from V and 0 bases from J, the gap between germline ends came to 11 bases. Looked up from germline, CDR1 is MGHRA and CDR2 is YSYEKL. In DNA form, the CDR3 reads TGCGCCAGCAGCCAAGTCACGGGACCTAGCACAGATACGCAGTATTTT. Translation: CASSQVTGPSTDTQYF.

This clone has just one count. V and J are TRBV6-4 and TRBJ2-3; TRBD2 matches at 14 bases. The germline CDR1 and CDR2 sequences are MRHNA and SNTAGT. The V and J ends lost 6 bases and 3 bases, in that order; junction bases with no gene match: 11. CDR3 size: 18 residues. CDR3 sequence: CASSPLPGTSGRTDTQYF. CDR3 in DNA: TGTGCCAGCAGCCCGCTGCCTGGGACTAGCGGGAGAACAGATACGCAGTATTTT.

This clone has just one count. V gene TRBV7-9 combines with J gene TRBJ1-1; TRBD1 aligns across 8 bases. Germline V lookup: CDR1 SEHNR, CDR2 FQNEAQ (reference sequence). The CDR3 has 12 amino acids. V shed 10 bases, J shed 11 bases, and the junction held 12 bases outside the gene matches. The CDR3 bases are TGTGCCACTGGGACAGGTGGTCGTATGGCTTTCTTT. Encoded protein: CATGTGGRMAFF.

This clone appeared a single time. V is TRBV6-4 and J is TRBJ1-5, with no clear D. The V and J ends lost 3 bases and 5 bases respectively, with 8 bases between them. The germline V gene encodes CDR1 MRHNA and CDR2 SNTAGT. The CDR3 runs 13 residues. The CDR3 nucleotides are TGTGCCAGCAGTGAATGGAGGGATCAGCCCCAGCATTTT. Protein: CASSEWRDQPQHF.

V and J are TRBV6-5 and TRBJ1-1; D unresolved. Germline lookup yields CDR1 MNHEY and CDR2 SVGAGI. This CDR3 is built from 16 residues. Trimming took off 0 bases at V and 6 bases at J, with 17 bases between the two ends. The CDR3 loop reads CASSYSRPTGYPEAFF. Here the CDR3 DNA reads TGTGCCAGCAGTTACTCCAGGCCGACGGGTTACCCTGAAGCTTTCTTT.

V gene TRBV11-3 combines with J gene TRBJ2-3; the match to TRBD2 covers 8 bases. Germline V gene sequence: CDR1 SGHNT, CDR2 YENEEA. CDR3 length equals 15 residues. With V trimmed by 4 bases and J by 6 bases, 9 bases remained unmatched. This CDR3 reads CASSSSGRAADTQYF. CDR3 nucleotides: TGTGCCAGCAGCTCCAGCGGGAGAGCTGCGGATACGCAGTATTTT.

J is TRBJ2-5 and V is TRBV7-9; the D is unclear. The CDR3 covers 14 residues. Germline CDR1 and CDR2: SEHNR and FQNEAQ (reference sequence). V was trimmed by 1 base and J by 1 base, leaving 7 bases between them. CDR3 nucleotide sequence: TGTGCCAGCAGCTTAGACAGCAGCCAAGAGACCCAGTACTTC. It specifies CASSLDSSQETQYF.

V and J are TRBV5-1 and TRBJ2-7, with 10 bases that match TRBD1. The V segment lost 0 bases and the J segment 5 bases; nucleotides outside the gene matches: 8. There are 16 residues in the CDR3. Germline CDR1 reads SGHRS; CDR2 reads YFSETQ. This CDR3 is CASSLAWDRGPNEQYF. DNA of the CDR3: TGCGCCAGCAGCTTGGCCTGGGACAGGGGTCCTAACGAGCAGTACTTC.

CDR3 protein: CASSLESAGPYNEQFF. In DNA, the CDR3 is TGTGCCAGCAGCTTGGAATCAGCGGGCCCTTACAATGAGCAGTTCTTC. The J gene is TRBJ2-1, the V gene TRBV5-4; a possible D gene is TRBD2 (6 bases). Germline V CDR1 and CDR2: SGHNT, YYREEE (reference sequence). This CDR3 contains 16 residues. V shed 0 bases and J shed 4 bases, with 14 bases lying between them. Complete variable domain (other parts from reference TRBV5-4 and TRBJ2-1): ETGVTQSPTHLIKTRGQQVTLRCSSQSGHNTVSWYQQALGQGPQFIFQYYREEENGRGNFPPRFSGLQFPNYSSELNVNALELDDSALYLCASSLESAGPYNEQFFGPGTRLTVL.

V usage is TRBV7-2 and J usage is TRBJ2-5, with D perhaps assigned TRBD1 or TRBD2 (5 bases each). The closer fit of TRBJ2-7 to the DNA end suggests the J call may be wrong. Per the germline V gene, CDR1 is SGHTA and CDR2 is FQGNSA. This CDR3 region has 13 residues. CDR3 DNA sequence: TGTGCCAGCAGCCCCGGGACCCTCTACGAGCAGTACTTC. Amino acids: CASSPGTLYEQYF.

V usage is TRBV10-1 and J usage is TRBJ2-1; 9 nucleotides agree with TRBD2. Trimming took 5 bases from V and 4 from J; bases not matched to a gene: 9. Per the germline V gene, CDR1 is WNHNN and CDR2 is SYGVQD (reference sequence). The CDR3 extends over 16 amino acids. The CDR3 sequence: CASSFALAGRYNEQFF. CDR3 nucleotides: TGCGCCAGCAGTTTCGCTCTAGCGGGAAGATACAATGAGCAGTTCTTC.

The V gene is TRBV4-3, the J gene TRBJ2-6; TRBD1 might be the D (5 bases). The germline gives CDR1 LGHNA, CDR2 YSLEER. CDR3 length equals 19 residues. V lost 4 bases and J lost 2, with 21 bases in between. CDR3 residues: CASSPDTYKQETGANVLTF. The CDR3 DNA sequence: TGCGCCAGCAGCCCCGACACCTATAAACAGGAAACTGGGGCCAACGTCCTGACTTTC.

V usage is TRBV27 and J usage is TRBJ2-7; D remains ambiguous. V was clipped by 2 bases and J by 2 bases, with 13 bases between them. Germline V CDR1 and CDR2: MNHEY, SMNVEV (reference sequence). The CDR3 contains 15 residues. CDR3: CASSLRKVVPYEQYF. Here the CDR3 DNA reads TGTGCCAGCAGTTTAAGGAAAGTTGTCCCCTACGAGCAGTACTTC.

The chain has TRBV7-2 and TRBJ2-7; 8 nucleotides align to TRBD2. The CDR3 totals 14 residues. J gave up 7 bases and V 4 bases, and 9 bases lay outside the gene matches. Germline V gene sequence: CDR1 SGHTA, CDR2 FQGNSA. CDR3 in amino acids: CASSSSGGVKEQYF. The CDR3 DNA sequence: TGTGCCAGCAGCTCCTCGGGAGGGGTGAAGGAGCAGTACTTC.

There are a few counts of this clone. The chain joins TRBV6-5 to TRBJ1-5, with 9 bases matching TRBD1. With 9 bases clipped from V and 0 bases from J, the junction kept 6 bases outside the gene matches. Germline V gene sequence: CDR1 MNHEY, CDR2 SVGAGI. There are 15 residues in the CDR3. The CDR3 DNA sequence: TGTGCCAGTAGATCGGACAGGGGTAGCAATCAGCCCCAGCATTTT. This codes for CASRSDRGSNQPQHF.

This rearrangement joins TRBV28 to TRBJ1-5; 8 nucleotides line up with TRBD1. J was trimmed by 5 bases and V by 1 base; bases with no gene match: 4. Germline V lookup: CDR1 MDHEN, CDR2 SYDVKM. CDR3 length equals 15 residues. The CDR3 nucleotides are TGTGCCAGCAGTTTATTCAACAGGGGGGATCAGCCCCAGCATTTT. Translated, it gives CASSLFNRGDQPQHF.

This chain links TRBV11-2 with TRBJ1-4, with TRBD1 identical over 9 bases. From germline, CDR1 is SGHAT and CDR2 FQNNGV. V trimming: 6 bases; J trimming: 0 bases; junction bases outside the gene matches: 2. This CDR3 contains 15 residues. DNA for the CDR3: TGTGCCAGCAGGTGGACAGGGGCAACTAATGAAAAACTGTTTTTT. This codes for CASRWTGATNEKLFF. The full variable domain, with the rest looked up from reference TRBV11-2 and TRBJ1-4, is EAGVAQSPRYKIIEKRQSVAFWCNPISGHATLYWYQQILGQGPKLLIQFQNNGVVDDSQLPKDRFSAERLKGVDSTLKIQPAKLEDSAVYLCASRWTGATNEKLFFGSGTQLSVL.

The rearrangement links TRBV19 to TRBJ1-5, with D unclear. Looked up from germline, CDR1 is LNHDA and CDR2 is SQIVND (reference sequence). The CDR3 is 13 amino acids. Trimming took off 6 bases at V and 7 bases at J, with 13 bases between the two ends. CDR3 sequence reads: CASRMVSGQPQHF. The CDR3 nucleotides read TGTGCCAGTAGGATGGTGTCCGGCCAGCCCCAGCATTTT. The whole variable domain, remainder taken from reference TRBV19 and TRBJ1-5, is DGGITQSPKYLFRKEGQNVTLSCEQNLNHDAMYWYRQDPGQGLRLIYYSQIVNDFQKGDIAEGYSVSREKKESFPLTVTSAQKNPTAFYLCASRMVSGQPQHFGDGTRLSIL.

The V call is TRBV7-6, the J call TRBJ1-2, with D maybe TRBD1 (5 bases). This CDR3 is built from 14 residues. CDR1 SGHVS and CDR2 FNYEAQ come from the germline V gene. Between the trimmed V and J ends, which lost 3 bases and 9 bases, there was a span of 17 bases. CDR3: CASSLVGDGGSYTF. CDR3 sequence (DNA): TGTGCCAGCAGCTTGGTGGGGGATGGGGGTAGCTACACCTTC.